The clone carrying this T cell receptor (beta chain) was picked up many times. Its antigen is not identified. This record belongs to a study of read filtering for tumor transcriptome and immune sequencing. Study overall: Transcriptome libraries were built from DNase-treated RNA. TCR-mapped reads were about 4 to 11 million with IR-seq versus 85 to 1273 with RNA-seq. General study results and limits: The sorted CD138-negative fraction was a mixed bone marrow immune population, not purified T cells. IR-seq captured clonotypes deeper and more reliably than RNA-seq.

The library was built from roughly 400 ng RNA with molecular barcoded adaptors for alpha/delta and beta/gamma chains. MiXCR was run by TCRdb on the reads, yielding one entry per CDR3 protein. Of around 50,000 distinct CDR3 sequences listed, 20% to 25% were seen once; the top ten hold about a sixth. This clonotype was obtained from a donor older than 35 with multiple myeloma. Sequencing input: a population of CD138-negative cells sorted from bone marrow.

CDR3 sequence: CASSLAFSNEQFF. The CDR3 coding sequence is TGTGCCAGCAGCTTGGCGTTTTCCAATGAGCAGTTCTTC. J is TRBJ2-1 and V is TRBV5-4, with D unclear. CDR1 and CDR2 from the germline V gene are SGHNT and YYREEE (reference sequence). This CDR3 is built from 13 residues. V was cut by 0 bases and J by 6 bases, with 7 bases left in between.